This record covers a single T cell receptor beta chain. What it binds is not known. The protocol was immunoSEQ multiplex PCR, while the TCRdb copy is restricted to in-frame clones and leaves out a portion. Of under 150,000 clones listed, 80% were seen once; the top ten hold 7.5% to 8%. Germline V lookup: CDR1 SGHNT, CDR2 YYREEE (reference sequence). The CDR3 runs to 14 residues. V trimming: 4 bases; J trimming: 5 bases; junction bases outside the gene matches: 7. The source of the sample is a study of cytotoxic CD8 clonotypes in ibrutinib-treated CLL. Study outcomes and limitations: Clonality showed a rise at ibrutinib response that reversed toward baseline at progression.

The sequence came from a human donor with chronic lymphocytic leukemia. This sequence joins TRBV5-4 and TRBJ2-7, with TRBD1 matching over 9 bases. Material: PBMCs, obtained after 36 months of ibrutinib treatment. In DNA form, the CDR3 reads TGTGCCAGCAGCCGGGACAGGGTGAGCCACGAGCAGTACTTC. Protein: CASSRDRVSHEQYF.